This TCR beta chain appears in the sequencing data of a study of T-cell reconstitution after alpha-beta-depleted transplantation in children. In its sample, this clonotype was seen many times. Germline CDR1 reads SGHTA; CDR2 reads FQGNSA. The CDR3 has 15 amino acids. Deletions cut 3 bases from V and 4 bases from J, with 15 bases between. Unique molecular identifiers were built into the TCRbeta library. TCRdb re-analysed the PCR reads in MiXCR, keeping a single row per CDR3 protein. There are hundreds of thousands of distinct CDR3 sequences in the sample; 16% occur only once, and about 1.1% lies in the top ten.

This TCR came from a human donor who donated a stem cell graft to a child with acute myeloid leukemia. The sample in question was PBMCs from the stem cell graft donor, obtained from the stem cell graft. The chain combines TRBV7-2 with TRBJ1-2; no definite D call. The CDR3 sequence is CASSLSRSGFYGYTF. The CDR3 DNA is TGTGCCAGCAGCTTGAGCAGGTCCGGCTTCTATGGCTACACCTTC.